These T cell receptor beta chains were read from a single sample in a study of graft-versus-host responses after intestinal transplantation. No antigen is known for these receptors. The table came from immunoSEQ multiplex PCR; TCRdb's copy has only in-frame clones and leaves some out. The sample consists of tens of thousands of clones, approximately 89% of them appearing once. Material: unstimulated CD8+ T cells sorted from spleen or lymph node cells, obtained before transplant. Receptors were obtained from a human donor who was the organ donor for an intestinal transplant. The CDR3 runs from the conserved cysteine through the conserved F or W.

TRBJ1-1	TRBV7-6	CASSRTNTEAFF
TRBJ2-7	TRBV5-1	CASSLAAPLYEQYF
TRBJ2-6	TRBV6-4	CASSDSVVTGANVLTF
TRBJ2-7	TRBV6-5	CASSYSTGILDEQYF
TRBJ2-7	TRBV7-9	CASSRDDDEQYF
TRBJ2-1	TRBV15	CATSGGSYNEQFF
TRBJ1-5	TRBV27	CASSSRDNNQPQHF
TRBJ2-7	TRBV11-2	CASSLRGTYEQYF
TRBJ2-3	TRBV10-3	CAISPGLAGVGTDTQYF
TRBJ2-1	TRBV27	CASSSLSGGRNREQFF
TRBJ1-1	TRBV19	CASSIYPGAEAFF
TRBJ2-7	TRBV2	CASKQNSPYF
TRBJ1-4	TRBV6-5	CASSYGDTNEKLFF
TRBJ1-2	TRBV6-5	CASGDSPLGYTF
TRBJ2-1	TRBV10-2	CASSAYSSEPFNEQFF
TRBJ2-7	TRBV11-2	CASSLDVTPEQYF
TRBJ2-7	TRBV5-1	CASSLRRVPSLARYF
TRBJ1-3	TRBV5-1	CASSSIDAWGTIYF
TRBJ2-7	TRBV2	CASSPHLDSYEQYF
TRBJ2-2	TRBV7-9	CASMKDWRGLAGVSGELFF
TRBJ2-5	TRBV30	CAWSVWTGAQETQYF
TRBJ2-1	TRBV29-1	CSVIGTSGSIIYNEQFF
TRBJ2-7	TRBV29-1	CSVEDGREYEQYF
TRBJ2-1	TRBV19	CASMASGSIDEQFF
TRBJ1-2	TRBV27	CASSTLGQVGGYTF
TRBJ1-1	TRBV11-1	CASSFRDRDTEAFF
TRBJ1-1	TRBV5-6	CASSFAGPSEAFF
TRBJ2-2	TRBV25-1	CASSTTGELFF
TRBJ2-7	TRBV5-1	CASSATTGDEQYF
TRBJ1-5	TRBV27	CASSLSPYSNQPQHF
TRBJ1-2	TRBV19	CASSIGQDYGYTF
TRBJ2-1	TRBV5-6	CASSWDRDLGEQFF
TRBJ2-1	TRBV27	CASSLGGRGYNEQFF